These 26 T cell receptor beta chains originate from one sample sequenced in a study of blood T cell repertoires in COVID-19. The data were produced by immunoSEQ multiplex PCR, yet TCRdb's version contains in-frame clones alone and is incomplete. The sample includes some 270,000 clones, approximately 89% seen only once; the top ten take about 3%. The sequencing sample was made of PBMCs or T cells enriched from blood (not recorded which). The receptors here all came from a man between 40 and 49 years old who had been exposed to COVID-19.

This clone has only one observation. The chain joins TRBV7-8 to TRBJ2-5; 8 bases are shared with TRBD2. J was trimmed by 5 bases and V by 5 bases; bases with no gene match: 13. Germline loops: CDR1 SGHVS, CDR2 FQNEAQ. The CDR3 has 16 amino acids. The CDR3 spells CASSDPGLDISETQYF. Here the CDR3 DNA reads TGTGCCAGCAGCGATCCGGGACTAGATATTTCTGAGACCCAGTACTTC.

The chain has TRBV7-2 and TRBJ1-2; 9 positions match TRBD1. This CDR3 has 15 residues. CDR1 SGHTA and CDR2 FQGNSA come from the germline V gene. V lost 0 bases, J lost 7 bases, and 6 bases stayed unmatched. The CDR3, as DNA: TGTGCCAGCAGCTTAGCCGGGACAGGGTCTTCTGGCTACACCTTC. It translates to CASSLAGTGSSGYTF. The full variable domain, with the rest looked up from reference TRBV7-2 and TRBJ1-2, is GAGVSQSPSNKVTEKGKDVELRCDPISGHTALYWYRQSLGQGLEFLIYFQGNSAPDKSGLPSDRFSAERTGGSVSTLTIQRTQQEDSAVYLCASSLAGTGSSGYTFGSGTRLTVV.

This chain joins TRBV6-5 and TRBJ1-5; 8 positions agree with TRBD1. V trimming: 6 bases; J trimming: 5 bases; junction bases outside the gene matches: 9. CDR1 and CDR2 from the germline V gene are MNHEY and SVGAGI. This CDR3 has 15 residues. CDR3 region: CASSKDRGTYQPQHF. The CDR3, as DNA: TGTGCCAGCAGCAAAGACAGGGGAACGTATCAGCCCCAGCATTTT.

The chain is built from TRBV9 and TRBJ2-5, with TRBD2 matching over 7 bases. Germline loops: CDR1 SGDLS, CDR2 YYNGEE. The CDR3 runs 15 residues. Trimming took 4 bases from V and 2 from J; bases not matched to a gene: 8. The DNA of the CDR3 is TGTGCCAGCAGCCTGACTAGCTTCACACAAGAGACCCAGTACTTC. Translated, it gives CASSLTSFTQETQYF.

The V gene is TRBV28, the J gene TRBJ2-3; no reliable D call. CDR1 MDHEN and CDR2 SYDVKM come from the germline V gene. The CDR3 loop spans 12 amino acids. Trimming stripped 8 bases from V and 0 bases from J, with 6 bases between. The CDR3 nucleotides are TGTGCCAGCGCCAGTAGCACAGATACGCAGTATTTT. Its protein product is CASASSTDTQYF.

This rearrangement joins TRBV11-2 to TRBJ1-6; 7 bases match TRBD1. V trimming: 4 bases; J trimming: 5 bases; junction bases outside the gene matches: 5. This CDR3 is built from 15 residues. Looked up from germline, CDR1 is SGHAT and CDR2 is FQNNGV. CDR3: CASSWGQPNNSPLHF. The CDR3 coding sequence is TGTGCCAGCAGCTGGGGACAGCCTAATAATTCACCCCTCCACTTT.

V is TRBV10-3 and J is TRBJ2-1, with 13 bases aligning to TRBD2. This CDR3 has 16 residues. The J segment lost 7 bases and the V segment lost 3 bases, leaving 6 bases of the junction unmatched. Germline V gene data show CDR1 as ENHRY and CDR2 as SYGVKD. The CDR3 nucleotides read TGTGCCATCAGTGACAGGACTAGCGGGAGTATAAATGAGCAGTTCTTC. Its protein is CAISDRTSGSINEQFF.

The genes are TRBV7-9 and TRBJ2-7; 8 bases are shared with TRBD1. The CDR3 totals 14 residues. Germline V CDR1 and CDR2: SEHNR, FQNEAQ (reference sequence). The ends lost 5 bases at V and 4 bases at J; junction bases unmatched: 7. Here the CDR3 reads CASSPPGQEYEQYF. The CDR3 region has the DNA TGTGCCAGCAGCCCACCGGGACAGGAGTACGAGCAGTACTTC.

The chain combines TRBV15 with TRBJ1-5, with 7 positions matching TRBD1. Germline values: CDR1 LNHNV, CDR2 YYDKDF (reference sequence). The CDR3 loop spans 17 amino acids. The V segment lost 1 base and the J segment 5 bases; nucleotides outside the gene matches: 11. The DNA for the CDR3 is TGTGCCACCAGCAGAGGGACCGACCCGGGACAGTATCAGCCCCAGCATTTT. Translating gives CATSRGTDPGQYQPQHF.

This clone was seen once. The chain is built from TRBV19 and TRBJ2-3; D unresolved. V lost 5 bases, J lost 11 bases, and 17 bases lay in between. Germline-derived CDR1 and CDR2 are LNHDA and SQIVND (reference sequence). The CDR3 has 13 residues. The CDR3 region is CASSWSSAPRQYF. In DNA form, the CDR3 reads TGTGCCAGTAGTTGGAGCTCTGCCCCGAGGCAGTATTTT.

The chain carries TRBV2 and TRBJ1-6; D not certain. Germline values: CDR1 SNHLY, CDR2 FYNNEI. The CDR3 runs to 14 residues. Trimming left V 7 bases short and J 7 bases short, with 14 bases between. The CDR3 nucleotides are TGTGCCAGCACCTATAGTTTCGGGAATTCACCCCTCCACTTT. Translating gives CASTYSFGNSPLHF.

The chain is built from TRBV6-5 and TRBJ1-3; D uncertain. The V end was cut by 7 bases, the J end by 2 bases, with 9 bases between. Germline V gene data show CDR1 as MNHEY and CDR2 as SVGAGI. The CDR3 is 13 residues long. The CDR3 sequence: CASTQTTGNTIYF. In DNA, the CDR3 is TGTGCCAGCACCCAGACAACTGGAAACACCATATATTTT.

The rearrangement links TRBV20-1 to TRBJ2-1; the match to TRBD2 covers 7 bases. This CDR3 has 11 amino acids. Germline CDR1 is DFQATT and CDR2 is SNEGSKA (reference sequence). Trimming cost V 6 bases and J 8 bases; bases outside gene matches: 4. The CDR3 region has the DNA TGCAGTGCCACGCGGGAGTATGAGCAGTTCTTC. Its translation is CSATREYEQFF.

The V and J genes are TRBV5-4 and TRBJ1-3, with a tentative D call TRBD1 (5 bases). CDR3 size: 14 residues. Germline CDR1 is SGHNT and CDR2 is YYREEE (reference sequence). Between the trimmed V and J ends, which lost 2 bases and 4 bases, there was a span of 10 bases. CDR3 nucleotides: TGTGCCAGCAGCTTTGGGGGGGGAGGAAACACCATATATTTT. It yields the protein CASSFGGGGNTIYF.

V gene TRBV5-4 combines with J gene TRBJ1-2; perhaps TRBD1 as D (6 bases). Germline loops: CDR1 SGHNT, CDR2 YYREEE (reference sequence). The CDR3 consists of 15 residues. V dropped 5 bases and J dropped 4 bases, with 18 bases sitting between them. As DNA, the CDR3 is TGTGCCAGCAGGTCCCTAAAACAGGGTTTCTATGGCTACACCTTC. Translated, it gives CASRSLKQGFYGYTF.

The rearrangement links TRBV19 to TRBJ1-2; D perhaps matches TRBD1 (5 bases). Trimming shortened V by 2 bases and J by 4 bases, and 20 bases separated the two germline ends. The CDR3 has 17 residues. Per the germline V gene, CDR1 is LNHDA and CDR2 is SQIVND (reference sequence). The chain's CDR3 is CASSIKTPGGGVYGYTF. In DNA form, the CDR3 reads TGTGCCAGTAGTATAAAAACCCCGGGGGGGGGAGTCTATGGCTACACCTTC.

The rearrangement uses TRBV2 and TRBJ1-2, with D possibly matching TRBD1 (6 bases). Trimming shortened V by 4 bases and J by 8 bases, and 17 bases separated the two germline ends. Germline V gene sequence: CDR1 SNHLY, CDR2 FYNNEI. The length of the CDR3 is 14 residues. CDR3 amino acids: CASSGFLRGGGYTF. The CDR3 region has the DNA TGTGCCAGCAGTGGTTTCTTGAGGGGGGGCGGCTACACCTTC.

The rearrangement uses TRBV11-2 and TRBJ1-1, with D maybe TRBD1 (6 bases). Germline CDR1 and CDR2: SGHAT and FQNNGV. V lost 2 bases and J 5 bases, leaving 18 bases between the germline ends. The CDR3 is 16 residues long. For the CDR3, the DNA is TGTGCCAGCAGCTTATGGGCCCCCGGGACACTGACTGAAGCTTTCTTT. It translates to CASSLWAPGTLTEAFF.

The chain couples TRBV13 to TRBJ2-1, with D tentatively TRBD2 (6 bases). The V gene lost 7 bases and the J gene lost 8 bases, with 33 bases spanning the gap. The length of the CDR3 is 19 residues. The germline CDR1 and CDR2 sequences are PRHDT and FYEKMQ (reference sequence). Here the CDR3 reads CASTTRDGPTSGLRDEQFF. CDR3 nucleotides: TGTGCCAGCACTACCCGGGACGGTCCCACCAGCGGGCTCAGGGATGAGCAGTTCTTC.

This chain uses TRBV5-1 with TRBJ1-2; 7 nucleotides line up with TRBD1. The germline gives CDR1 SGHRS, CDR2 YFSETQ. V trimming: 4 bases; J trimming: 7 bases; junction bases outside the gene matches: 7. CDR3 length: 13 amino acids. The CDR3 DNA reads TGCGCCAGCAGCCAGGGGACAGCGGGTGGCTACACCTTC. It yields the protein CASSQGTAGGYTF.

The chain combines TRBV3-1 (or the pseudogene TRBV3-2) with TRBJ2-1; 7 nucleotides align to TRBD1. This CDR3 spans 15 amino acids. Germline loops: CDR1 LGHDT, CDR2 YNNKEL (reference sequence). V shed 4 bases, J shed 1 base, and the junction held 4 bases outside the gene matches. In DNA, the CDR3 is TGTGCCAGCAGCCCACCAGGGGGATCCTACAATGAGCAGTTCTTC. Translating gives CASSPPGGSYNEQFF.

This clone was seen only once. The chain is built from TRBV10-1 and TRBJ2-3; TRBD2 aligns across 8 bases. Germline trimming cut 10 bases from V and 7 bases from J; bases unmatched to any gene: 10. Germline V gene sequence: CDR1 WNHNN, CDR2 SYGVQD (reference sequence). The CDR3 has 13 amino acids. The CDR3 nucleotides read TGCGCCACCACCGGGACTAGAGAGAATACGCAGTATTTT. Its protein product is CATTGTRENTQYF.

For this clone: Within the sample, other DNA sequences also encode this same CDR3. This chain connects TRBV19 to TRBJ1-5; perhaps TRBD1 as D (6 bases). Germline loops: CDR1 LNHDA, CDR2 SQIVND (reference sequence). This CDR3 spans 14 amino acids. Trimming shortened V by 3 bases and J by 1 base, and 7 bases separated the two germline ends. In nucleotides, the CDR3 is TGTGCCAGTAGTATTCAGGGGAGCAATCAGCCCCAGCATTTT. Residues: CASSIQGSNQPQHF. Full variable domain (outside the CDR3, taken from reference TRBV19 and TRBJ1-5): DGGITQSPKYLFRKEGQNVTLSCEQNLNHDAMYWYRQDPGQGLRLIYYSQIVNDFQKGDIAEGYSVSREKKESFPLTVTSAQKNPTAFYLCASSIQGSNQPQHFGDGTRLSIL.

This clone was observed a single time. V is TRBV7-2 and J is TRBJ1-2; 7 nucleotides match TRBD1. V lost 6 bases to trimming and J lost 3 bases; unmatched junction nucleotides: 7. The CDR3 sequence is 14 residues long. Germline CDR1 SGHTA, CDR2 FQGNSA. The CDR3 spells CASSAGQVDYGYTF. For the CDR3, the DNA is TGTGCCAGCAGTGCCGGACAGGTTGACTATGGCTACACCTTC. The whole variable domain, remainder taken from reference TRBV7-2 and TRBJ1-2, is GAGVSQSPSNKVTEKGKDVELRCDPISGHTALYWYRQSLGQGLEFLIYFQGNSAPDKSGLPSDRFSAERTGGSVSTLTIQRTQQEDSAVYLCASSAGQVDYGYTFGSGTRLTVV.

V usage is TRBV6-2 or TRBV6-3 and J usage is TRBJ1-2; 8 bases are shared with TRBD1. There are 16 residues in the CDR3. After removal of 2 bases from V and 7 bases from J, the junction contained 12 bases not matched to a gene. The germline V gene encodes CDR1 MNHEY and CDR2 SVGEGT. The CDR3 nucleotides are TGTGCCAGCAGTTACAAAAAGGGACAGGCGTACTTTGGCTACACCTTC. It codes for CASSYKKGQAYFGYTF.

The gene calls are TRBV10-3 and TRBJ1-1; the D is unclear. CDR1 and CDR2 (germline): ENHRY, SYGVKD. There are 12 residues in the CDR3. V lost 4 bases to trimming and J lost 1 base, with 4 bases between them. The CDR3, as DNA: TGTGCCATCAGTGTCGGGAACACTGAAGCTTTCTTT. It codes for CAISVGNTEAFF.